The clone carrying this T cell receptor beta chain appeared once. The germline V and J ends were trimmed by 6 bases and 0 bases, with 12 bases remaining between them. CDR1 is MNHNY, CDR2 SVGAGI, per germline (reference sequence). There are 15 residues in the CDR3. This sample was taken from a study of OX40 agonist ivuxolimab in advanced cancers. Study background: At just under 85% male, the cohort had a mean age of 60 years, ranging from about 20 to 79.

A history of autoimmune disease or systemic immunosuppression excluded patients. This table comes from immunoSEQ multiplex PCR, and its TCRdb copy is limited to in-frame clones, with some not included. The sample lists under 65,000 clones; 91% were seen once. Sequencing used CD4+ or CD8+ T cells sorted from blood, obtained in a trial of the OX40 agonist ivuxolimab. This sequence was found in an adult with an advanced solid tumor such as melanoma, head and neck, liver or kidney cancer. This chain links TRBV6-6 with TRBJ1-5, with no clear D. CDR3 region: CASRGAGDSNQPQHF. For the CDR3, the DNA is TGTGCCAGCAGGGGCGCCGGGGATAGCAATCAGCCCCAGCATTTT.